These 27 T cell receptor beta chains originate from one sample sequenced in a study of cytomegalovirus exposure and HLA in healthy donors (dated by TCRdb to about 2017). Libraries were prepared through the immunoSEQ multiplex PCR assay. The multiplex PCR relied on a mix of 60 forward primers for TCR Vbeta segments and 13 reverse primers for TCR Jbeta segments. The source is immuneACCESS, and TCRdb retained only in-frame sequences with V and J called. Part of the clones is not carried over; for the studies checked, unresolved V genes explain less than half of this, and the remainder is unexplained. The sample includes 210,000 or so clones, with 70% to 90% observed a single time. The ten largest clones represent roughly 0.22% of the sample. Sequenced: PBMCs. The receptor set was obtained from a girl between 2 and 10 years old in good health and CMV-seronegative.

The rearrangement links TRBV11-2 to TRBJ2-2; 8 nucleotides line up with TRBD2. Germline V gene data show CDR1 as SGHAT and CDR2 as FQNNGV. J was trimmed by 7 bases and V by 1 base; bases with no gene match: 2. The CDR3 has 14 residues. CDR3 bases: TGTGCCAGCAGCTTAGCCGGGACTAGCGGGGAGCTGTTTTTT. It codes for CASSLAGTSGELFF.

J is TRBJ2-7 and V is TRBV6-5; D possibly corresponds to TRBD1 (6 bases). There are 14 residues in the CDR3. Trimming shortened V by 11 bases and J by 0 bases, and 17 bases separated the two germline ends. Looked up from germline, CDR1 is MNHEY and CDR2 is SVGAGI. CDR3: CASYKAGASYEQYF. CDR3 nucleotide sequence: TGTGCCTCGTACAAGGCAGGGGCCTCCTACGAGCAGTACTTC.

The CDR3 here is CASTDRGNEQFF. CDR3 sequence (DNA): TGTGCCAGCACGGACAGGGGGAATGAGCAGTTCTTC. The rearrangement joins TRBV2 to TRBJ2-1; 10 bases are shared with TRBD1. The CDR3 runs to 12 residues. Germline V gene data show CDR1 as SNHLY and CDR2 as FYNNEI. Germline trimming cut 7 bases from V and 7 bases from J; bases unmatched to any gene: 1.

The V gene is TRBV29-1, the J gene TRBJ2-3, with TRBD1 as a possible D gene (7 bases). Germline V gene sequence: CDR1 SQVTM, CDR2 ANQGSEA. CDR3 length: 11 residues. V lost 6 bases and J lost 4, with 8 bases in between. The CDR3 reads CSVRGADTQYF. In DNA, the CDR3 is TGCAGCGTCAGGGGGGCAGATACGCAGTATTTT.

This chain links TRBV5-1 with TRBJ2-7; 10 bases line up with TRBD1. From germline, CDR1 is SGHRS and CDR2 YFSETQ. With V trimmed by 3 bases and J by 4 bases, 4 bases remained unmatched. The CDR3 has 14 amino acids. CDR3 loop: CASSSGQGRYEQYF. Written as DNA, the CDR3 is TGCGCCAGCAGCTCGGGACAGGGGAGATACGAGCAGTACTTC.

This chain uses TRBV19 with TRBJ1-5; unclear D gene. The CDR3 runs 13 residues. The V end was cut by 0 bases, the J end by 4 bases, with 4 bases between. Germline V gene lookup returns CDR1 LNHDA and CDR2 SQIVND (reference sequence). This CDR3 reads CASSIETNQPQHF. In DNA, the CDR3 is TGTGCCAGTAGTATAGAGACAAATCAGCCCCAGCATTTT.

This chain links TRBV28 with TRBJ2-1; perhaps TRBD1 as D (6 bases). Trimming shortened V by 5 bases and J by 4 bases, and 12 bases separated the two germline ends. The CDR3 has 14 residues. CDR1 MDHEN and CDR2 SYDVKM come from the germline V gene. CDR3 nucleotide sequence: TGTGCCAGCAGTCGACCCGGACAGTACAATGAGCAGTTCTTC. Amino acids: CASSRPGQYNEQFF. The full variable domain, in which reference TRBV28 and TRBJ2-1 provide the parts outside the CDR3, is DVKVTQSSRYLVKRTGEKVFLECVQDMDHENMFWYRQDPGLGLRLIYFSYDVKMKEKGDIPEGYSVSREKKERFSLILESASTNQTSMYLCASSRPGQYNEQFFGPGTRLTVL.

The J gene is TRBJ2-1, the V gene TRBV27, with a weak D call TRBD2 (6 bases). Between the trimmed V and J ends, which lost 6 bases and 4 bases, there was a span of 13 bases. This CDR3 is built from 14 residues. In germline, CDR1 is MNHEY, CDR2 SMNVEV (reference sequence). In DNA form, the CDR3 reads TGTGCCAGCAGAGGCGGGGTGACTTACAATGAGCAGTTCTTC. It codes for CASRGGVTYNEQFF.

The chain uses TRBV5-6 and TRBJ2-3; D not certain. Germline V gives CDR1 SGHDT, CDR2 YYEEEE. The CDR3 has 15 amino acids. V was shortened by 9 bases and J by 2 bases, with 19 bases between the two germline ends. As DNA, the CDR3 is TGTGCCACAACCCAAAACCAGAAATCCACAGATACGCAGTATTTT. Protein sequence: CATTQNQKSTDTQYF.

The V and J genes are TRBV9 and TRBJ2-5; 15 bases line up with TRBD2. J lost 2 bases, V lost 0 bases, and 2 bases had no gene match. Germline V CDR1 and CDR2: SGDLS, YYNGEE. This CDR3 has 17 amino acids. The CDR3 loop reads CASSVGGTSGRQETQYF. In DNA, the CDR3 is TGTGCCAGCAGCGTAGGTGGGACTAGCGGGAGGCAAGAGACCCAGTACTTC.

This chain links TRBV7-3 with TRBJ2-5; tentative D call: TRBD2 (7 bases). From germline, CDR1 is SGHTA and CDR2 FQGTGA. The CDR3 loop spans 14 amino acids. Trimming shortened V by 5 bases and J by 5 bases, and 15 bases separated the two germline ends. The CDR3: CASSPGGPGETQYF. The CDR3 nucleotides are TGTGCCAGCAGCCCCGGGGGGCCGGGTGAGACCCAGTACTTC. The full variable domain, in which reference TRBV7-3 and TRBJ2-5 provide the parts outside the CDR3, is GAGVSQTPSNKVTEKGKYVELRCDPISGHTALYWYRQSLGQGPEFLIYFQGTGAADDSGLPNDRFFAVRPEGSVSTLKIQRTERGDSAVYLCASSPGGPGETQYFGPGTRLLVL.

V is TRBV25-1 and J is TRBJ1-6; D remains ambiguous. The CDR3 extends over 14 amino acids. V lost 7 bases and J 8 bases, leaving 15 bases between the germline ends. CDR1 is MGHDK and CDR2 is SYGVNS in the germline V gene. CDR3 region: CASKEQTAHSPLHF. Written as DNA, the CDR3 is TGTGCCAGCAAGGAGCAGACCGCGCATTCACCCCTCCACTTT.

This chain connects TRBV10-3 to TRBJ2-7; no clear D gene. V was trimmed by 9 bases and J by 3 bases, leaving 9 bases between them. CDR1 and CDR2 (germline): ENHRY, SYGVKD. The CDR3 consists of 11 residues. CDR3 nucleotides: TGTGCCATTTCTGGCGGCTACGAGCAGTACTTC. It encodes CAISGGYEQYF.

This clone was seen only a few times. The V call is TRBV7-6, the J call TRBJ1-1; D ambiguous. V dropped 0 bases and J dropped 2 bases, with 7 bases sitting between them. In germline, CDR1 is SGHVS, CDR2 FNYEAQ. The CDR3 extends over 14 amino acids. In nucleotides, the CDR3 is TGTGCCAGCAGCTTAGCGGCAGGCAACACTGAAGCTTTCTTT. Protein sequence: CASSLAAGNTEAFF.

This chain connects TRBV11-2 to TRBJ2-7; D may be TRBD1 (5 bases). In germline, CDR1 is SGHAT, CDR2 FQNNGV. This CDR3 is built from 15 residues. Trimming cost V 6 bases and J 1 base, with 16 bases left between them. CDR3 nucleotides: TGTGCCAGCAGTTTCCCCACAAGGGGATCCTACGAGCAGTACTTC. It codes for CASSFPTRGSYEQYF.

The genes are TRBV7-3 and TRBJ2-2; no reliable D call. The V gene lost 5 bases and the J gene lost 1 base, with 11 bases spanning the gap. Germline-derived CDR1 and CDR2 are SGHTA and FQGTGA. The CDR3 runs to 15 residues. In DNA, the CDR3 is TGTGCCAGCAGCCCATTGAGTAGGAACACCGGGGAGCTGTTTTTT. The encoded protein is CASSPLSRNTGELFF.

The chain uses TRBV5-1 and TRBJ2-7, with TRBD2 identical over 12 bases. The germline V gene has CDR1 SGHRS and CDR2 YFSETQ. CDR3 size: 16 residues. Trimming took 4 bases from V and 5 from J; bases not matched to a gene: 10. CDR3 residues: CASSPPLAGGTHEQYF. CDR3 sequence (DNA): TGCGCCAGCAGCCCCCCTCTAGCGGGAGGGACCCACGAGCAGTACTTC.

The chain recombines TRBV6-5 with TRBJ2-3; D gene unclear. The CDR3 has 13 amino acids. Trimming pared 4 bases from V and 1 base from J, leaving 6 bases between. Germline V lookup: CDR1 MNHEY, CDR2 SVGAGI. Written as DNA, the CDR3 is TGTGCCAGCAGTTCTCCCGGCACAGATACGCAGTATTTT. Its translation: CASSSPGTDTQYF.

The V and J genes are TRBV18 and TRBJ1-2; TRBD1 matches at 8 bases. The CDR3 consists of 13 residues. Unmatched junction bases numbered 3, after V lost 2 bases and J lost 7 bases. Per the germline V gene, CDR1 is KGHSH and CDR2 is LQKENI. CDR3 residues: CASSPTDRVGYTF. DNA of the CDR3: TGTGCCAGCTCACCAACGGACAGGGTTGGCTACACCTTC. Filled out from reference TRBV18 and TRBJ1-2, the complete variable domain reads NAGVMQNPRHLVRRRGQEARLRCSPMKGHSHVYWYRQLPEEGLKFMVYLQKENIIDESGMPKERFSAEFPKEGPSILRIQQVVRGDSAAYFCASSPTDRVGYTFGSGTRLTVV.

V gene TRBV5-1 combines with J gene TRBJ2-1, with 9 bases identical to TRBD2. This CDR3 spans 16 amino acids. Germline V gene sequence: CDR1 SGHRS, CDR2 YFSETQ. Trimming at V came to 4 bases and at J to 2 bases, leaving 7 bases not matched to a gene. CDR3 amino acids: CASSLGLAKTYNEQFF. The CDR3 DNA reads TGCGCCAGCAGCCTGGGACTAGCAAAGACCTACAATGAGCAGTTCTTC.

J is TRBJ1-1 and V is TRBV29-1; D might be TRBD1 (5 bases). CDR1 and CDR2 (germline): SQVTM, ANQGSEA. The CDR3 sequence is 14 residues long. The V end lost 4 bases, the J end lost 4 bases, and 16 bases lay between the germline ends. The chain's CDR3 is CSVAHTGGGTEAFF. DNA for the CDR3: TGCAGCGTTGCACATACTGGGGGAGGCACTGAAGCTTTCTTT.

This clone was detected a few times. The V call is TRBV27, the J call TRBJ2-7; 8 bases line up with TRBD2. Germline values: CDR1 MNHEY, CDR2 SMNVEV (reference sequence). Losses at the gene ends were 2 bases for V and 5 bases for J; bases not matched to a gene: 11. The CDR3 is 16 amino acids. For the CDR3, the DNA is TGTGCCAGCAGTTTACGACGGGGGGGCAGGAGCCACGAGCAGTACTTC. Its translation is CASSLRRGGRSHEQYF.

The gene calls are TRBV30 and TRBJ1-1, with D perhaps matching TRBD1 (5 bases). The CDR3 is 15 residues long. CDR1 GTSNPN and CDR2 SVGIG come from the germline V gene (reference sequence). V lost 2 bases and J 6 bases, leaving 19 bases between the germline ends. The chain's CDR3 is CAWSPLGAAVSEAFF. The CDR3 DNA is TGTGCCTGGAGTCCCTTAGGGGCAGCAGTGTCTGAAGCTTTCTTT.

CDR3 nucleotide sequence: TGTGCCAGCAGCACCTGGGCTGGGTCCTCTGGAAACACCATATATTTT. Translating gives CASSTWAGSSGNTIYF. This chain joins TRBV21-1 and TRBJ1-3; no DNA check was done on the table's D call, TRBD1. TRBV21-1 is listed as a pseudogene. The CDR3 covers 16 residues.

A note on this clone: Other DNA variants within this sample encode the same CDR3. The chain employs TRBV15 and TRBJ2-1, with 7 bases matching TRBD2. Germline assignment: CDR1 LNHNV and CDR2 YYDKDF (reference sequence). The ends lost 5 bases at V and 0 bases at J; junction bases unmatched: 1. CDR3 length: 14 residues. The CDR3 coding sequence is TGTGCCACCAGCCGGACTAGCTCCTACAATGAGCAGTTCTTC. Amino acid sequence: CATSRTSSYNEQFF.

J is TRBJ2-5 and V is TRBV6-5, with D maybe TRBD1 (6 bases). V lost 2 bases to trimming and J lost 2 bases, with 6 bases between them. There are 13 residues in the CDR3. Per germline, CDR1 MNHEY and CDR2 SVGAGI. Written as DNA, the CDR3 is TGTGCCAGCAGTTACGGGACACAAGAGACCCAGTACTTC. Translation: CASSYGTQETQYF.

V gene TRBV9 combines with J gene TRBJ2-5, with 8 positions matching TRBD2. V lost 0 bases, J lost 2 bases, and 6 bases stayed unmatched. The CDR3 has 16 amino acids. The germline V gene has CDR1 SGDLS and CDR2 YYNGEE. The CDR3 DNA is TGTGCCAGCAGCGTAGGGGGCGGGAGGATACAAGAGACCCAGTACTTC. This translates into CASSVGGGRIQETQYF. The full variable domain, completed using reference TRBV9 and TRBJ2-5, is DSGVTQTPKHLITATGQRVTLRCSPRSGDLSVYWYQQSLDQGLQFLIQYYNGEERAKGNILERFSAQQFPDLHSELNLSSLELGDSALYFCASSVGGGRIQETQYFGPGTRLLVL.